The rows below give T cell receptor beta chains drawn from one sample of a study of cytomegalovirus exposure and HLA in healthy donors. The data were produced by immunoSEQ multiplex PCR, yet TCRdb's version contains in-frame clones alone and is incomplete. The sample lists 70,000 to 75,000 clones; around 94% were seen once. Input material: PBMCs. The receptors stem from a woman aged 18-35 years in good health and CMV-seropositive. Both conserved end residues are part of each CDR3. Each record gives: clone size, D gene, V gene, J gene, CDR3 DNA, CDR3 protein. D genes are given only for firm matches. Rows may omit the clone size; those that give it use once, few, many or a size class.

.,.,TRBV30,TRBJ1-5,TGTGCCTCCGGCGAGGGGGAGCCCCAGCATTTT,CASGEGEPQHF
.,TRBD2,TRBV19,TRBJ2-7,TGTGCCAGTAGTACTACTAGCGGGGCCGCCGAGCAGTACTTC,CASSTTSGAAEQYF
.,.,TRBV4-3,TRBJ1-1,TGCGCCAGCAGCCAATACGACAGGAGCACTGAAGCTTTCTTT,CASSQYDRSTEAFF
.,.,TRBV15,TRBJ1-1,TGTGCCACCAGCAGCGGTTCCATGAACACTGAAGCTTTCTTT,CATSSGSMNTEAFF
.,TRBD1,TRBV6-1,TRBJ1-2,TGTGCCAGCAGTGGTCAGGGACAGGGTTTTGGCTACACCTTC,CASSGQGQGFGYTF
.,TRBD1,TRBV6-5,TRBJ1-2,TGTGCCAGCAGTAACAGGGGGCTAGACGACTATGGCTACACCTTC,CASSNRGLDDYGYTF
.,TRBD2,TRBV6-4,TRBJ2-1,TGTGCCAGCAGTGACTCCGGGGGGGCCTACAATGAGCAGTTCTTC,CASSDSGGAYNEQFF
.,.,TRBV6-5,TRBJ1-6,TGTGCCAGCAGGGACAGAGGATCACCCCTCCACTTT,CASRDRGSPLHF
.,TRBD1,TRBV6-1,TRBJ1-2,TGTGCCAGCAGTGAAGAACTTGGGACAGGGCGTAACTATGGCTACACCTTC,CASSEELGTGRNYGYTF
once,TRBD1,TRBV7-8,TRBJ1-2,TGTGCCAGCAGCAGACGGGACAGGGGTTGGGATGGCTACACCTTC,CASSRRDRGWDGYTF
.,TRBD1,TRBV9,TRBJ1-4,TGTGCCAGCAGCGGATCCGGGACAGGGCCACCTAGTAATGAAAAACTGTTTTTT,CASSGSGTGPPSNEKLFF
once,TRBD2,TRBV19,TRBJ2-1,TGTGCCAGTAGTCCATGGACTAGCGGGAGGGTAAACAATGAGCAGTTCTTC,CASSPWTSGRVNNEQFF
once,TRBD2,TRBV6-6,TRBJ2-7,TGTGCCAGCAATCCTTCCGGGACTACCTACGAGCAGTACTTC,CASNPSGTTYEQYF
.,.,TRBV6-1,TRBJ1-4,TGTGCCAGCAGTGACAGGAGGGCTAATGAAAAACTGTTTTTT,CASSDRRANEKLFF
.,.,TRBV11-2,TRBJ1-1,TGTGCCAGCAGCCCGACACGGAACACTGAAGCTTTCTTT,CASSPTRNTEAFF
.,.,TRBV18,TRBJ1-2,TGTGCCAGCTCACCACGAACAGGAGACTATGGCTACACCTTC,CASSPRTGDYGYTF
.,.,TRBV11-2,TRBJ2-5,TGTGCCAGCAGCTTCTTGGGAGGCCAAGAGACCCAGTACTTC,CASSFLGGQETQYF
.,TRBD2,TRBV28,TRBJ2-2,TGTGCCAGCAGTGGAGGACTAGCGGTAAACACCGGGGAGCTGTTTTTT,CASSGGLAVNTGELFF
.,TRBD1,TRBV7-9,TRBJ2-5,TGTGCCAGCAGCTTTACGACCGGGACAGGTTACCAAGAGACCCAGTACTTC,CASSFTTGTGYQETQYF
.,.,TRBV10-3,TRBJ1-2,TGTGCCATCAGTGAAGAGGCAGACTATGGCTACACCTTC,CAISEEADYGYTF
.,TRBD1,TRBV5-8,TRBJ2-2,TGTGCCAGCAGTCGACAGGGGCTGAACACCGGGGAGCTGTTTTTT,CASSRQGLNTGELFF
.,.,TRBV7-2,TRBJ1-2,TGTGCCAGCAGAAGGTCCGCCGGGGATAACTATGGCTACACCTTC,CASRRSAGDNYGYTF
.,.,TRBV10-1,TRBJ2-7,TGCGCCAGCGGGATCGGCAGGGGCCACGAGCAGTACTTC,CASGIGRGHEQYF
.,.,TRBV9,TRBJ2-3,TGTGCCAGCAGCGGGAATCAGGGTAGGTCCGGCACAGATACGCAGTATTTT,CASSGNQGRSGTDTQYF
once,TRBD2,TRBV5-1,TRBJ2-5,TGCGCCAGCAGCACCCGAGCGGGAGTAGATGAGACCCAGTACTTC,CASSTRAGVDETQYF
.,TRBD2,TRBV7-8,TRBJ2-1,TGTGCCAGCTCCGAGATAGCGGGAGTAGGGAATGAGCAGTTCTTC,CASSEIAGVGNEQFF
.,.,TRBV12-5,TRBJ1-5,TGTGCTAGTGGCAACAGCGGTTATCAGCCCCAGCATTTT,CASGNSGYQPQHF
.,.,TRBV25-1,TRBJ1-6,TGTGCCAGCAGTGACCCCAGGGGACCGGGAAATTCACCCCTCCACTTT,CASSDPRGPGNSPLHF
.,.,TRBV5-1,TRBJ2-3,TGCGCCAGCAGCGACATCCTAGCAGCAGATACGCAGTATTTT,CASSDILAADTQYF
.,.,TRBV28,TRBJ1-1,TGTGCCAGCAGTTTGGCAGGGTATTCCGACACTGAAGCTTTCTTT,CASSLAGYSDTEAFF
.,.,TRBV6-1,TRBJ1-2,TGTGCCAGCATAATCGTCAGGGGACCCTATGGCTACACCTTC,CASIIVRGPYGYTF
.,TRBD1,TRBV5-1,TRBJ2-1,TGCGCCAGCAGCTTGGAAGGACAGGCATACAATGAGCAGTTCTTC,CASSLEGQAYNEQFF
.,TRBD2,TRBV7-2,TRBJ2-7,TGTGCCAGCAGCTCACTAGCGGGGGGGTACTACGAGCAGTACTTC,CASSSLAGGYYEQYF
.,.,TRBV2,TRBJ1-3,TGTGCCAGCAGTGATGGGTCGGGGACGGACGGGCTCAGGACAGATGGAAACACCATATATTTT,CASSDGSGTDGLRTDGNTIYF
.,.,TRBV21-1,TRBJ2-1,TGTGCCAGCAGCAACGGACAGGGGTTAAGCTACAATGAGCAGTTCTTC,CASSNGQGLSYNEQFF
.,TRBD1,TRBV7-9,TRBJ1-2,TGTGCCAGCAGCTTGGACAGGGGCTGGGCTAGTGGCTACACCTTC,CASSLDRGWASGYTF
.,.,TRBV11-3,TRBJ2-7,TGTGCCAGCAGCTTAACCCCTCAGGGAGAGCAGTACTTC,CASSLTPQGEQYF
.,TRBD2,TRBV7-2,TRBJ2-7,TGTGCCAGCAGCTACGGACGAAAGCGGGATTACGAGCAGTACTTC,CASSYGRKRDYEQYF
.,TRBD2,TRBV19,TRBJ2-7,TGTGCCAGTAGTACGGTAGCGGGAGGAGTCTACGAGCAGTACTTC,CASSTVAGGVYEQYF
.,.,TRBV14,TRBJ2-3,TGTGCCAGCAGCCGTTTTATCTCAGATACGCAGTATTTT,CASSRFISDTQYF
.,.,TRBV12-1,TRBJ1-1,TGTGCCAGCAGCCCCCCGGGGGGCACTGAAGCTTTCTTT,CASSPPGGTEAFF
.,.,TRBV14,TRBJ1-2,TGTGCCAGCAGCCAAGCCAGGGGAGATGGCTACACCTTC,CASSQARGDGYTF